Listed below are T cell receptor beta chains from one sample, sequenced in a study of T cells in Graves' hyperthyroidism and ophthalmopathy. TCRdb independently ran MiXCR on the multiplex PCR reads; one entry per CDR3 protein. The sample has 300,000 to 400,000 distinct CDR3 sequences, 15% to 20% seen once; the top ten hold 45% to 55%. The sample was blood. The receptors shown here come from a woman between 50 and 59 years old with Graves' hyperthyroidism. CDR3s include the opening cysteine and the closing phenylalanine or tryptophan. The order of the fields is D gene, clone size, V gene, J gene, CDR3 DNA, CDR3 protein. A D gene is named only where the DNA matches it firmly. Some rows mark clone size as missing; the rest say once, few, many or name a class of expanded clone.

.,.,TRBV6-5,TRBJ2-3,TGTGCCAGCAGTTACTCGGGGGCCACAGATACGCAGTATTTT,CASSYSGATDTQYF
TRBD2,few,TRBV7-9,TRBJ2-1,TGTGCCAGCAGCCCCGACGGCGGGAGGGGGGGTGAGCAGTTCTTC,CASSPDGGRGGEQFF
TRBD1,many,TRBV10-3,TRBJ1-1,TGTGCCATCCGGGACAGTGGCACTGAAGCTTTCTTT,CAIRDSGTEAFF
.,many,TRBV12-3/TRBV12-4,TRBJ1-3,TGTGCCAGCAGTTTCGCAGGGAGCTCTGGAAACACCATATATTTT,CASSFAGSSGNTIYF
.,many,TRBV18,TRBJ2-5,TGTGCCAGCTCACCAAGGTTAGCAGATCAAGAGACCCAGTACTTC,CASSPRLADQETQYF
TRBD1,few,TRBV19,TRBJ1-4,TGTGCCAGTAGTCTCGGGACAGGAGGAACTGAAAAACTGTTTTTT,CASSLGTGGTEKLFF
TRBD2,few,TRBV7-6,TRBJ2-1,TGTGCCAGCAGCCCACCTACTAGCGGGCCTCACAATGAGCAGTTCTTC,CASSPPTSGPHNEQFF
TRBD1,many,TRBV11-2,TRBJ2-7,TGTGCCAGCAGCTTAGCTACCGGAGACAGGGAAAACTACGAGCAGTACTTC,CASSLATGDRENYEQYF
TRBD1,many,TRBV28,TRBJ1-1,TGTGCCAGCAGTTTAGGACAGGGACGAGCTTTCTTT,CASSLGQGRAFF
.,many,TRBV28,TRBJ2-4,TGTGCCAGCAGCCCAAGGGGGGACCTTAAAAACATTCAGTACTTC,CASSPRGDLKNIQYF
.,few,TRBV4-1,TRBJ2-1,TGCGCCAGCAGCCAAGACCCCGGGGGCCTGCTTTACAATGAGCAGTTCTTC,CASSQDPGGLLYNEQFF
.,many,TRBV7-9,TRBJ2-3,TGTGCCAGCAGCCCCCATACGCCAAGCGGGAGCACAGATACGCAGTATTTT,CASSPHTPSGSTDTQYF
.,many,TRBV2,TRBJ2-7,TGTGCCAGCAGTGAGAGTCTCCAGGTGATCCACGAGCAGTACTTC,CASSESLQVIHEQYF
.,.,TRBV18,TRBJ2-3,TGTGCCAGCTCAATACAGTCCGGCACAGATACGCAGTATTTT,CASSIQSGTDTQYF
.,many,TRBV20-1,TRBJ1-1,TGCAGTGCTAGAGATTTGATCGGAGGGCTAAGGTCTGAAGCTTTCTTT,CSARDLIGGLRSEAFF
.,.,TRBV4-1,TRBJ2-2,TGCGCCAGCAGCCTCACGGGGGTGAGGAACACCGGGGAGCTGTTTTTT,CASSLTGVRNTGELFF
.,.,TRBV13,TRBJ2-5,TGTGCCAGCAGCCGAAGACGGGCAGGGTCGGGGGAGACCCAGTACTTC,CASSRRRAGSGETQYF
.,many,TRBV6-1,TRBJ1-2,TGTGCCAGCACCTTCATGGGGAGTAACTATGGCTACACCTTC,CASTFMGSNYGYTF
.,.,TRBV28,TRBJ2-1,TGTGCCAGCAGTTTATTAGGGGCTGAGGGCGGGCAGTTCTTC,CASSLLGAEGGQFF
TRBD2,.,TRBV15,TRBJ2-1,TGTGCCACCAGCAGATTACTAGCGGGATACAATGAGCAGTTCTTC,CATSRLLAGYNEQFF
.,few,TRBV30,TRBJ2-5,TGTGCCTGGGCCGGCCCCGAGCGGGAGACCCAGTACTTC,CAWAGPERETQYF
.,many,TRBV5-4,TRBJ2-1,TGTGCCAGCAGCTTGGACAGGGCCAATGAGCAGTTCTTC,CASSLDRANEQFF
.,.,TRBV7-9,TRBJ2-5,TGTGCCAGCAGAAACGGGGAGACCCAGTACTTC,CASRNGETQYF